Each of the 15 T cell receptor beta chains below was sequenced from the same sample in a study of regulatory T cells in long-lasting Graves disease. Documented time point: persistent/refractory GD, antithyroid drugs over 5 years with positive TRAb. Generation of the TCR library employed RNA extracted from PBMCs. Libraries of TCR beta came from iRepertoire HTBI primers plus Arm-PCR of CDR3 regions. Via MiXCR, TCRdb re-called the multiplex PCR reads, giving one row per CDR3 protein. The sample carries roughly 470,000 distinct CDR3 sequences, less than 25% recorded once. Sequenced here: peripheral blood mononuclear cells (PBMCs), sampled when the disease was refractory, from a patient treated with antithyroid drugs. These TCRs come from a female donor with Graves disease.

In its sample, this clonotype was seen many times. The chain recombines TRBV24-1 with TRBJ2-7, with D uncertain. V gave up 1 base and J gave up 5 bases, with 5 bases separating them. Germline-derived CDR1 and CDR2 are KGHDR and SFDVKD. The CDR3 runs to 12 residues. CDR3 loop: CATSDFQDEQYF. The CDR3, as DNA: TGTGCCACCAGTGATTTCCAGGACGAGCAGTACTTC.

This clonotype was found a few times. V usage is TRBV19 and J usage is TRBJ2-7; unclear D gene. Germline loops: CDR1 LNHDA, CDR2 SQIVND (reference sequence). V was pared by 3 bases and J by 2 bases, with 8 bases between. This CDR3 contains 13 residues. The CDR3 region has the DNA TGTGCCAGTAGTATCGACGGAGCCTACGAGCAGTACTTC. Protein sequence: CASSIDGAYEQYF.

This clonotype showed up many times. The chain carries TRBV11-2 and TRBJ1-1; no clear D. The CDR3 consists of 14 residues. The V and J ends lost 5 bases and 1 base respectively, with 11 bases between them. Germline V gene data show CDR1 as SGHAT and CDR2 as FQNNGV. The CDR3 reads CASSRRASNTEAFF. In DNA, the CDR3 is TGTGCCAGCAGCCGACGAGCCTCGAACACTGAAGCTTTCTTT.

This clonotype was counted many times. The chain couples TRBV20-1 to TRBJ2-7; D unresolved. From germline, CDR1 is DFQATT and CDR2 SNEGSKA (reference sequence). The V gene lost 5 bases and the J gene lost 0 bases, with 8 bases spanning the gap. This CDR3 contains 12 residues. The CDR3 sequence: CSALIGSYEQYF. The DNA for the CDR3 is TGCAGTGCTCTCATCGGCTCCTACGAGCAGTACTTC.

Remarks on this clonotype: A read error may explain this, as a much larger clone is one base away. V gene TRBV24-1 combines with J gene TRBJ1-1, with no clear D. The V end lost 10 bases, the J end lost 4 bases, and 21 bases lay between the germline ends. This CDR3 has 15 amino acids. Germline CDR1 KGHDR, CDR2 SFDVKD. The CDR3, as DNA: TGTGCCACGATTCGAAAAGCGGTGGTGAGCACTGAAGCTTTCTTT. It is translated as CATIRKAVVSTEAFF.

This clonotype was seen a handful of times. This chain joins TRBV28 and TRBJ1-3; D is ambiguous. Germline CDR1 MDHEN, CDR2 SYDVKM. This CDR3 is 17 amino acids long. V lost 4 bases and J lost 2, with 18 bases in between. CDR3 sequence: CASSSSWLRRAGNTIYF. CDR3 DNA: TGTGCCAGCAGTTCCTCTTGGTTGCGGCGCGCTGGAAACACCATATATTTT.

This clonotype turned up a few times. In DNA, the CDR3 is TGTGCCAGTAGTATCCCTCCCGCCGGGGAGCTGTTTTTT. Its protein is CASSIPPAGELFF. The chain is built from TRBV19 and TRBJ2-2, with no clear D. The CDR3 is 13 amino acids. Germline CDR1 and CDR2: LNHDA and SQIVND (reference sequence). V gave up 3 bases and J gave up 6 bases, with 8 bases separating them.

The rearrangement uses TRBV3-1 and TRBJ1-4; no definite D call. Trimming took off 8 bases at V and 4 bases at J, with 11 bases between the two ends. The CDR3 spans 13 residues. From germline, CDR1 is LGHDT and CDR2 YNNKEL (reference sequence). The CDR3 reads CASRPHGNEKLFF. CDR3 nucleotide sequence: TGTGCCAGCCGCCCGCACGGTAATGAAAAACTGTTTTTT.

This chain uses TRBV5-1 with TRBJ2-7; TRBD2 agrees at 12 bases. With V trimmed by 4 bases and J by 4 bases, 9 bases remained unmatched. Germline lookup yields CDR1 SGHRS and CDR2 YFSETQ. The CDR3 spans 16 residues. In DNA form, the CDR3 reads TGCGCCAGCAGCCTACGACTAGCGGGAGCCTTTTACGAGCAGTACTTC. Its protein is CASSLRLAGAFYEQYF.

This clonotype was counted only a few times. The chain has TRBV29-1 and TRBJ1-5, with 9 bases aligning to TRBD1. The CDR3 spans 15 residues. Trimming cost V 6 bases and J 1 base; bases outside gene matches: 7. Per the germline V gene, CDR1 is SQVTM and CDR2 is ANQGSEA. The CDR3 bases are TGCAGCGTCGTCACCGGGACAGGGAGCAATCAGCCCCAGCATTTT. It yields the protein CSVVTGTGSNQPQHF.

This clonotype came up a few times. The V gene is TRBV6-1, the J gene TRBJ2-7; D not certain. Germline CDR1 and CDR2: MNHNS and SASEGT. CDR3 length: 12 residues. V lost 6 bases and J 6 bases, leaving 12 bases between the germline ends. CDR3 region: CASSLAEAEQYF. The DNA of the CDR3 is TGTGCCAGCAGCCTCGCCGAGGCCGAGCAGTACTTC.

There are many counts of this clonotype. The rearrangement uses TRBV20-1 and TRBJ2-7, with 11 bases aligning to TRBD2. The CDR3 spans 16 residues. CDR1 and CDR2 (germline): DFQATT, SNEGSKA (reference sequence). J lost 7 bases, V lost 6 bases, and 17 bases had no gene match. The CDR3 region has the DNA TGCAGTGCCCCCTGGCTAGCGGGAGGTGACCTAGATGAGCAGTACTTC. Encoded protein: CSAPWLAGGDLDEQYF.

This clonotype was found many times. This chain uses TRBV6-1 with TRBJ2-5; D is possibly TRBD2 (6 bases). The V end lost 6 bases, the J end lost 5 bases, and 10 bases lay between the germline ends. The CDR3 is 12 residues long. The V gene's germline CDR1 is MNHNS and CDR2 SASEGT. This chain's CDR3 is CASRASVETQYF. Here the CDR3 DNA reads TGTGCCAGCAGAGCTAGCGTGGAGACCCAGTACTTC.

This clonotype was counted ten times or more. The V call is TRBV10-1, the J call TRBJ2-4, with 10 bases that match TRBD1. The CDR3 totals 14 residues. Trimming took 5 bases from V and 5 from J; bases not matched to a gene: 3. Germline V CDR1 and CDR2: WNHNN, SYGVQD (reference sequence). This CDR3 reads CASSPGTGENIQYF. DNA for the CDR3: TGCGCCAGCAGTCCCGGGACAGGGGAAAACATTCAGTACTTC.

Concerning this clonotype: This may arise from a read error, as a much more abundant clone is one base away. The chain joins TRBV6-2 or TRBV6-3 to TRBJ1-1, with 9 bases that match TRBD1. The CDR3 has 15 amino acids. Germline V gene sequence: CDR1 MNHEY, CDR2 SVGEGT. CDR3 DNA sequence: TGTGACAGCAGTGAAAGAGGGACAGGGTACACTGAAGCTTTCTTT. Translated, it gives CDSSERGTGYTEAFF.